The 19 T cell receptor beta chains given below trace back to one sample, sequenced in a study of vaccination effects on CD4 cells after COVID-19. After expansion with viral peptide pools in the ViraFEST assay, antigen-specific CD4+ T cells were sequenced. Once cultured for 10 to 11 days, the cells underwent separation to obtain CD4+ T cells. Each participant was given two doses of one vaccine (BNT162b2 or mRNA-1273). Only in-frame clones appear in the TCRdb table, and some are missing; sequencing was by immunoSEQ multiplex PCR. The table lists nearly 30,000 clones, over 75% of them singletons. These receptors' antigens are unknown. The input for sequencing was CD4+ T cells from PBMCs cultured with SARS-CoV-2 spike peptides, taken after COVID-19 vaccination. Receptors originate from a human donor who received a COVID-19 vaccine. Some clones in this sample may be carry-over from other donors' samples.

The chain is built from TRBV5-1 and TRBJ2-3, with 8 bases that match TRBD1. The V segment lost 0 bases and the J segment 6 bases; nucleotides outside the gene matches: 9. The CDR3 sequence is 16 residues long. The germline V gene encodes CDR1 SGHRS and CDR2 YFSETQ. Here the CDR3 reads CASSLAGQGAGDTQYF. The CDR3 DNA reads as TGCGCCAGCAGCTTGGCCGGGCAGGGGGCGGGGGATACGCAGTATTTT.

The chain combines TRBV7-2 with TRBJ1-4; D is unclear. Germline CDR1 reads SGHTA; CDR2 reads FQGNSA. The CDR3 is made up of 14 amino acids. Between the trimmed V and J ends, which lost 3 bases and 7 bases, there was a span of 12 bases. The CDR3 loop reads CASSFAGLGEKLFF. The CDR3 DNA reads as TGTGCCAGCAGCTTTGCAGGCCTGGGTGAAAAACTGTTTTTT.

V usage is TRBV18 and J usage is TRBJ1-1; tentatively, D is TRBD1 (5 bases). The CDR3 has 16 residues. Germline CDR1 and CDR2: KGHSH and LQKENI. The V and J ends lost 4 bases and 3 bases respectively, with 18 bases between them. The CDR3 bases are TGTGCCAGCTCACTCGGCGCCGGGGCTAGTGACACTGAAGCTTTCTTT. Protein: CASSLGAGASDTEAFF.

This clone was observed a handful of times. The genes are TRBV19 and TRBJ2-5; 11 bases match TRBD1. CDR1 is LNHDA, CDR2 SQIVND, per germline (reference sequence). This CDR3 has 15 residues. The trim removed 5 bases at V and 6 bases at J, leaving 8 bases unmatched. CDR3 bases: TGTGCCAGTAGTCCAAGGACAGGGGGCAAGAAGACCCAGTACTTC. Translating it yields CASSPRTGGKKTQYF.

As to this clone: At the DNA level, this CDR3 is encoded by other sequences in the same sample as well. The chain has TRBV20-1 and TRBJ1-6; D not resolved. The germline V gene encodes CDR1 DFQATT and CDR2 SNEGSKA (reference sequence). The CDR3 totals 11 residues. Trimming shortened V by 2 bases and J by 8 bases, and 4 bases separated the two germline ends. This CDR3 is CSARTDSPLHF. The CDR3 DNA sequence: TGCAGTGCTAGAACAGATTCACCCCTCCACTTT.

The chain uses TRBV2 and TRBJ1-3; D is uncertain. Per the germline V gene, CDR1 is SNHLY and CDR2 is FYNNEI. V lost 4 bases and J lost 0, with 7 bases in between. CDR3 size: 14 residues. This CDR3 is CASSAQVSGNTIYF. The CDR3 DNA reads TGTGCCAGCAGTGCTCAGGTCTCTGGAAACACCATATATTTT.

This clone was counted a single time. The chain combines TRBV5-1 with TRBJ2-5; no reliable D call. The CDR3 length is 16 residues. Between the trimmed V and J ends, which lost 1 base and 2 bases, there was a span of 15 bases. CDR1 and CDR2 (germline): SGHRS, YFSETQ. The CDR3 reads CASSLLGSSEQETQYF. In nucleotides, the CDR3 is TGCGCCAGCAGCTTGTTGGGTAGCTCGGAACAAGAGACCCAGTACTTC.

The chain has TRBV6-2 or TRBV6-3 and TRBJ2-4; 8 bases align to TRBD1. Losses at the gene ends were 6 bases for V and 5 bases for J; bases not matched to a gene: 6. Germline lookup yields CDR1 MNHEY and CDR2 SVGEGT. The CDR3 consists of 14 residues. CDR3 in amino acids: CASSRTGIQNIQYF. CDR3 coding DNA: TGTGCCAGCAGCCGGACAGGGATCCAAAACATTCAGTACTTC.

The gene calls are TRBV10-3 and TRBJ2-6, with D perhaps TRBD1 (7 bases). The V gene lost 8 bases and the J gene lost 2 bases, with 16 bases spanning the gap. Germline V gene data show CDR1 as ENHRY and CDR2 as SYGVKD. CDR3 size: 16 residues. CDR3 protein: CAIGRGTAAGANVLTF. CDR3 coding DNA: TGTGCCATCGGACGGGGGACAGCAGCTGGGGCCAACGTCCTGACTTTC.

This clone was seen a handful of times. The CDR3 bases are TGCGCCAGCAGTCCGACCAATTCCTTGAACACTGAAGCTTTCTTT. As protein: CASSPTNSLNTEAFF. The chain links TRBV10-1 to TRBJ1-1, with D unclear. The germline V gene encodes CDR1 WNHNN and CDR2 SYGVQD (reference sequence). CDR3 length: 15 amino acids. V lost 5 bases to trimming and J lost 0 bases, with 13 bases between them.

The genes are TRBV9 and TRBJ2-3; D remains unclear. CDR3 length: 14 amino acids. V lost 4 bases, J lost 0 bases, and 9 bases lay in between. Germline CDR1 and CDR2: SGDLS and YYNGEE. CDR3 sequence: CASSPTVSTDTQYF. CDR3 nucleotides: TGTGCCAGCAGCCCCACCGTCAGCACAGATACGCAGTATTTT.

This clone was observed a single time. This chain uses TRBV6-5 with TRBJ2-3; 8 nucleotides line up with TRBD2. This CDR3 is 16 amino acids long. V lost 2 bases, J lost 1 base, and 5 bases stayed unmatched. CDR1 and CDR2 from the germline V gene are MNHEY and SVGAGI. The DNA of the CDR3 is TGTGCCAGCAGTTACCTCTCAGCGGGGGGCACAGATACGCAGTATTTT. Protein sequence: CASSYLSAGGTDTQYF.

This chain uses TRBV3-1 (or the pseudogene TRBV3-2) with TRBJ1-1; D possibly corresponds to TRBD1 (5 bases). Trimming pared 1 base from V and 1 base from J, leaving 7 bases between. There are 14 residues in the CDR3. Germline CDR1 is LGHDT and CDR2 is YNNKEL (reference sequence). CDR3 sequence: CASSQGDENTEAFF. The DNA for the CDR3 is TGTGCCAGCAGCCAAGGGGACGAGAACACTGAAGCTTTCTTT.

This chain joins TRBV7-3 and TRBJ2-3; D remains ambiguous. This CDR3 is 13 amino acids long. Germline V CDR1 and CDR2: SGHTA, FQGTGA. Trimming stripped 4 bases from V and 10 bases from J, with 15 bases between. The CDR3 coding sequence is TGTGCCAGCAGCTCCCTTACTGGTGATGCGCAGTATTTT. Its translation is CASSSLTGDAQYF. Drawing the rest from reference TRBV7-3 and TRBJ2-3, the complete variable domain is GAGVSQTPSNKVTEKGKYVELRCDPISGHTALYWYRQSLGQGPEFLIYFQGTGAADDSGLPNDRFFAVRPEGSVSTLKIQRTERGDSAVYLCASSSLTGDAQYFGPGTRLTVL.

V gene TRBV4-1 combines with J gene TRBJ2-3, with 13 positions matching TRBD2. Trimming removed 3 bases from V and 1 base from J; junction bases left unmatched: 4. The V gene's germline CDR1 is MGHRA and CDR2 YSYEKL. This CDR3 has 17 amino acids. The CDR3 reads CASSQVTSGGGTDTQYF. CDR3 DNA: TGCGCCAGCAGCCAGGTTACTAGCGGGGGGGGCACAGATACGCAGTATTTT.

This clone came up once. As DNA, the CDR3 is TGCGCCAGCAGCCAACACGCCAGGGGGGGAAAAGAGACCCAGTACTTC. It codes for CASSQHARGGKETQYF. The chain recombines TRBV4-3 with TRBJ2-5, with D tentatively TRBD1 or TRBD2 (7 bases each). Deletions cut 2 bases from V and 3 bases from J, with 16 bases between. The CDR3 covers 16 residues. The germline CDR1 and CDR2 sequences are LGHNA and YSLEER.

The V and J genes are TRBV6-1 and TRBJ2-3; D is ambiguous. The CDR3 covers 15 residues. The V gene lost 2 bases and the J gene lost 0 bases, with 9 bases spanning the gap. Germline values: CDR1 MNHNS, CDR2 SASEGT. This CDR3 is CASSESVGSTDTQYF. DNA for the CDR3: TGTGCCAGCAGTGAATCCGTAGGGAGCACAGATACGCAGTATTTT.

This sequence joins TRBV3-1 (or the pseudogene TRBV3-2) and TRBJ1-1; 8 nucleotides agree with TRBD1. The V gene end was trimmed by 3 bases and the J gene end by 0 bases; junction bases not matched to a gene: 3. The CDR3 totals 15 residues. Germline V gene data show CDR1 as LGHDT and CDR2 as YNNKEL (reference sequence). CDR3 nucleotides: TGTGCCAGCAGCCAGGGACAGGTGCTGAACACTGAAGCTTTCTTT. The encoded protein is CASSQGQVLNTEAFF.

This clone was picked up one time. The chain uses TRBV9 and TRBJ2-3; unclear D gene. The germline V gene has CDR1 SGDLS and CDR2 YYNGEE. V lost 0 bases and J 1 base, leaving 15 bases between the germline ends. The CDR3 is 17 amino acids. This CDR3 is CASSVVSGIDGTDTQYF. Written as DNA, the CDR3 is TGTGCCAGCAGCGTAGTTTCCGGCATAGATGGCACAGATACGCAGTATTTT.